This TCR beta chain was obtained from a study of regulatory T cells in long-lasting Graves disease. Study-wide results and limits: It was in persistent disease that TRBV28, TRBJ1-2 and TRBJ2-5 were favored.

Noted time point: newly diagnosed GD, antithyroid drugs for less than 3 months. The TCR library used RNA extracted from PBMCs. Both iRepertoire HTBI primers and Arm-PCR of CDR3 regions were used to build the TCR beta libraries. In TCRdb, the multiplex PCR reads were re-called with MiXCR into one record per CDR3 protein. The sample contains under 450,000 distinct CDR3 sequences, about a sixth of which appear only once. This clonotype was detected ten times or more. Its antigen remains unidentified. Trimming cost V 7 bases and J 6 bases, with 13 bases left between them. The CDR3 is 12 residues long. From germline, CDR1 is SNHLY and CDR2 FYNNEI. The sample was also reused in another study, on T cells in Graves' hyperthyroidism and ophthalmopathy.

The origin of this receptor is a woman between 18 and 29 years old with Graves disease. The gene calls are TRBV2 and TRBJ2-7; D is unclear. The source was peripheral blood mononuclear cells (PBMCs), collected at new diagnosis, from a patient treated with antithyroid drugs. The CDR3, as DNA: TGTGCCAGCACCCTGACCCACACCGAGCAGTACTTC. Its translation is CASTLTHTEQYF.